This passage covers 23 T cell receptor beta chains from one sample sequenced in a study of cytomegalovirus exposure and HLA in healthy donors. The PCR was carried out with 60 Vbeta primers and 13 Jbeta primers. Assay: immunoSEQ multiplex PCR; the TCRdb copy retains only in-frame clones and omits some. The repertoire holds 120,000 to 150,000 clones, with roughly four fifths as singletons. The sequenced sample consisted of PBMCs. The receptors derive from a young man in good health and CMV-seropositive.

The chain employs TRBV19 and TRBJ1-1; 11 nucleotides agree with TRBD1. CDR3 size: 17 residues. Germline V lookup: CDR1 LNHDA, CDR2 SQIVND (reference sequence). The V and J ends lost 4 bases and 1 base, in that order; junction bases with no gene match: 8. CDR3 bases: TGTGCCAGTAGTAACCCCCGGGACAGGGGGGAGAACACTGAAGCTTTCTTT. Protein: CASSNPRDRGENTEAFF. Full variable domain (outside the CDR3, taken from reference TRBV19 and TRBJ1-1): DGGITQSPKYLFRKEGQNVTLSCEQNLNHDAMYWYRQDPGQGLRLIYYSQIVNDFQKGDIAEGYSVSREKKESFPLTVTSAQKNPTAFYLCASSNPRDRGENTEAFFGQGTRLTVV.

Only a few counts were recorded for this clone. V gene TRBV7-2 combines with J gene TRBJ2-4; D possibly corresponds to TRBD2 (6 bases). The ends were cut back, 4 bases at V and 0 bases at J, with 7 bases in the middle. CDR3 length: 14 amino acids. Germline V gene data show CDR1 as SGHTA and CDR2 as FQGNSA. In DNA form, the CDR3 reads TGTGCCAGCAGCTCGGGACTAGCCAAAAACATTCAGTACTTC. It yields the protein CASSSGLAKNIQYF. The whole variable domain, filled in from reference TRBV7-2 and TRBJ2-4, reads GAGVSQSPSNKVTEKGKDVELRCDPISGHTALYWYRQSLGQGLEFLIYFQGNSAPDKSGLPSDRFSAERTGGSVSTLTIQRTQQEDSAVYLCASSSGLAKNIQYFGAGTRLSVL.

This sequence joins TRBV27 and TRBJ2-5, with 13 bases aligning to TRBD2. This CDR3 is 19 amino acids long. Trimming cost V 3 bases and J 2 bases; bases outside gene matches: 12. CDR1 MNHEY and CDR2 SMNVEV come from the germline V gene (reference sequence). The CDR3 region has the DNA TGTGCCAGCAGTTTCAGCGGGACTAGCGGGGTGGGGTATCAAGAGACCCAGTACTTC. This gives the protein CASSFSGTSGVGYQETQYF.

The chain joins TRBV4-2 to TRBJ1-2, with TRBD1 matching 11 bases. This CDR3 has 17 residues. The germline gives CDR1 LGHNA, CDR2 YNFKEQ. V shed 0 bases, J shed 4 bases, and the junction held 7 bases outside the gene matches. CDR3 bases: TGTGCCAGCAGCCAAGAGGACAGGGGGCATCAATTCTATGGCTACACCTTC. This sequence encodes CASSQEDRGHQFYGYTF.

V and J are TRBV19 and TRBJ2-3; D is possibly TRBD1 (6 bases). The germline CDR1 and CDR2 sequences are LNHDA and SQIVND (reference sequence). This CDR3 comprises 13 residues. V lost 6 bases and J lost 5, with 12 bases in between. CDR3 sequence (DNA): TGTGCCAGTAGCTCGTGGACAGAAGATACGCAGTATTTT. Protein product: CASSSWTEDTQYF.

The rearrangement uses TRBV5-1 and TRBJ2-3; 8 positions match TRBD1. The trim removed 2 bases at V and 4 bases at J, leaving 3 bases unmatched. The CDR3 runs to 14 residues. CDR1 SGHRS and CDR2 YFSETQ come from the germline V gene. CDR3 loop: CASSLQGVSDTQYF. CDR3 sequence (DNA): TGCGCCAGCAGCTTACAGGGGGTTTCAGATACGCAGTATTTT. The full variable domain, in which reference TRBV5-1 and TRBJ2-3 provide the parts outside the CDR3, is KAGVTQTPRYLIKTRGQQVTLSCSPISGHRSVSWYQQTPGQGLQFLFEYFSETQRNKGNFPGRFSGRQFSNSRSEMNVSTLELGDSALYLCASSLQGVSDTQYFGPGTRLTVL.

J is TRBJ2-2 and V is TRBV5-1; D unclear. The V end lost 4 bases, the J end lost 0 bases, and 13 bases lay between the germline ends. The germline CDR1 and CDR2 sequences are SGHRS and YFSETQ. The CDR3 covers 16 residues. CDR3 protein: CASSLSGRANTGELFF. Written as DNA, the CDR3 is TGCGCCAGCAGCCTGAGTGGGCGCGCGAACACCGGGGAGCTGTTTTTT.

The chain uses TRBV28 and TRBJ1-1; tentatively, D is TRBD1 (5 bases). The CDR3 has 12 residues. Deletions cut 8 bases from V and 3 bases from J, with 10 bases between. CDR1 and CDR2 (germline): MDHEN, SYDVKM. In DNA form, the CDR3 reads TGTGCCAGCGGGTGGGGCGACACTGAAGCTTTCTTT. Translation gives CASGWGDTEAFF. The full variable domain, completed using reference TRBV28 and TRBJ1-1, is DVKVTQSSRYLVKRTGEKVFLECVQDMDHENMFWYRQDPGLGLRLIYFSYDVKMKEKGDIPEGYSVSREKKERFSLILESASTNQTSMYLCASGWGDTEAFFGQGTRLTVV.

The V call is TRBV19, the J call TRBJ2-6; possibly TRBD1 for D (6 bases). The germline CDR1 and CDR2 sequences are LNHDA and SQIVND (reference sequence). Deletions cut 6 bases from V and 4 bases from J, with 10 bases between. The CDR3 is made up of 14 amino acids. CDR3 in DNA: TGTGCCAGTAGAGACAGGCCCGGGGCCAACGTCCTGACTTTC. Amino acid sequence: CASRDRPGANVLTF.

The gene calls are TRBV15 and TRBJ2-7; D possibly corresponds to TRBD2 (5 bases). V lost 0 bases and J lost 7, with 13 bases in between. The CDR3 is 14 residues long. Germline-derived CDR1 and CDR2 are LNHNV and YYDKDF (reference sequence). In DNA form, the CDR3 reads TGTGCCACCAGCAGAGATAGGCTAGCAGATGAGCAGTACTTC. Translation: CATSRDRLADEQYF.

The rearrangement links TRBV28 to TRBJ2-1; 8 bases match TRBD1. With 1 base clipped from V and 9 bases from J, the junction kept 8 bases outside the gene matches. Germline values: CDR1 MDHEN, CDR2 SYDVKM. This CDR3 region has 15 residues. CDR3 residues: CASSLSGTGGGEQFF. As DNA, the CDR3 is TGTGCCAGCAGTTTATCAGGGACAGGTGGGGGTGAGCAGTTCTTC. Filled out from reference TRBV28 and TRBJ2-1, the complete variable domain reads DVKVTQSSRYLVKRTGEKVFLECVQDMDHENMFWYRQDPGLGLRLIYFSYDVKMKEKGDIPEGYSVSREKKERFSLILESASTNQTSMYLCASSLSGTGGGEQFFGPGTRLTVL.

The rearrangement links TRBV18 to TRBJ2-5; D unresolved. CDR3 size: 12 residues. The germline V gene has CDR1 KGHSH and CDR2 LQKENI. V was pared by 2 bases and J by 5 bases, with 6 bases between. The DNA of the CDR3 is TGTGCCAGCTCACCAAAGGAGGAGACCCAGTACTTC. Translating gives CASSPKEETQYF.

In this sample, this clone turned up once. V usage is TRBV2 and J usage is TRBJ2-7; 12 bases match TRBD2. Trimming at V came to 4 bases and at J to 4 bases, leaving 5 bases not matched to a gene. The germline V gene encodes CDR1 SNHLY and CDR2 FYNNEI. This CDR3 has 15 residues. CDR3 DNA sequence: TGTGCCAGCAGTGGACTAGCGGGAGTTGAGTACGAGCAGTACTTC. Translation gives CASSGLAGVEYEQYF. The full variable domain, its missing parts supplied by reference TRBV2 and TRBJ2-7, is EPEVTQTPSHQVTQMGQEVILRCVPISNHLYFYWYRQILGQKVEFLVSFYNNEISEKSEIFDDQFSVERPDGSNFTLKIRSTKLEDSAMYFCASSGLAGVEYEQYFGPGTRLTVT.

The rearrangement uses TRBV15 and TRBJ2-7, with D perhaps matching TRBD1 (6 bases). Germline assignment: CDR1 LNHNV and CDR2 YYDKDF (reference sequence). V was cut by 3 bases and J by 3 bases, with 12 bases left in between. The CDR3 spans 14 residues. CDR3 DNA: TGTGCCACCAGCAGTCTAACAGGGAGCTACGAGCAGTACTTC. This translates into CATSSLTGSYEQYF.

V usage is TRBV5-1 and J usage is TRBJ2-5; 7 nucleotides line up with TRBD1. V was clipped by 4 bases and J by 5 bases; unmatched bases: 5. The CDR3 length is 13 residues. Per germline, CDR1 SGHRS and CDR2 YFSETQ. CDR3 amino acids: CASSVDRAETQYF. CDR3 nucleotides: TGCGCCAGCAGCGTTGACAGGGCGGAGACCCAGTACTTC.

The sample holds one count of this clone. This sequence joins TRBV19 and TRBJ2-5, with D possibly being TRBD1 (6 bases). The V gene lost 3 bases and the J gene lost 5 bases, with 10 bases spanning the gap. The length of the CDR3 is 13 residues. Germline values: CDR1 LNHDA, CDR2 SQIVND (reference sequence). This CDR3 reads CASSIGGLETQYF. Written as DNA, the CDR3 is TGTGCCAGTAGTATTGGGGGCCTCGAGACCCAGTACTTC. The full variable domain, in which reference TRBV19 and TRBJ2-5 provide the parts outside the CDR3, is DGGITQSPKYLFRKEGQNVTLSCEQNLNHDAMYWYRQDPGQGLRLIYYSQIVNDFQKGDIAEGYSVSREKKESFPLTVTSAQKNPTAFYLCASSIGGLETQYFGPGTRLLVL.

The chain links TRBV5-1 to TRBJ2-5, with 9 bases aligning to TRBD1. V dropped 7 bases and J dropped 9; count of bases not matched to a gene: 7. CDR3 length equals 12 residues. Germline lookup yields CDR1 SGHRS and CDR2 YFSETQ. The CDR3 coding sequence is TGCGCCAGCGGGACAGGGCCCAGTCCCCAGTACTTC. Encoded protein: CASGTGPSPQYF.

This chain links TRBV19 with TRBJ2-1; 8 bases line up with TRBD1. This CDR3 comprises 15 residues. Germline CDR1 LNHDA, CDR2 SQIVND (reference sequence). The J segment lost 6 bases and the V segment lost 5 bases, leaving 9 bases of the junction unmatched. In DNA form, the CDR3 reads TGTGCCAGTAGTGCGGGACAGGTCATGAGCAATGAGCAGTTCTTC. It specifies CASSAGQVMSNEQFF.

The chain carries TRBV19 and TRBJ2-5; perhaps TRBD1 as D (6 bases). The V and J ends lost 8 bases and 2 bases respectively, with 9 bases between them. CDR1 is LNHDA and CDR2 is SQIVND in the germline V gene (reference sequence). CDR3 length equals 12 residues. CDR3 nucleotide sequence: TGTGCCAGTCGCGGACAGCAAGAGACCCAGTACTTC. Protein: CASRGQQETQYF.

The CDR3 loop is CATKRRVGELFF. CDR3 DNA: TGTGCCACCAAGCGTCGGGTCGGGGAGCTGTTTTTT. V gene TRBV6-1 combines with J gene TRBJ2-2; D not certain. Germline assignment: CDR1 MNHNS and CDR2 SASEGT. This CDR3 region has 12 residues. With 10 bases removed from V and 7 bases from J, the gap between germline ends came to 13 bases.

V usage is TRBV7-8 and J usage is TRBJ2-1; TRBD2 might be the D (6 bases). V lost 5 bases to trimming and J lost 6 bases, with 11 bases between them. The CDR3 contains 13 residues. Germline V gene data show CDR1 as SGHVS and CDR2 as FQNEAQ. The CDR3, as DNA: TGTGCCAGCAGCGTCTCTAGCGCCAATGAGCAGTTCTTC. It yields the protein CASSVSSANEQFF. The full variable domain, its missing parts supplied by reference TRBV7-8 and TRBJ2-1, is GAGVSQSPRYKVAKRGQDVALRCDPISGHVSLFWYQQALGQGPEFLTYFQNEAQLDKSGLPSDRFFAERPEGSVSTLKIQRTQQEDSAVYLCASSVSSANEQFFGPGTRLTVL.

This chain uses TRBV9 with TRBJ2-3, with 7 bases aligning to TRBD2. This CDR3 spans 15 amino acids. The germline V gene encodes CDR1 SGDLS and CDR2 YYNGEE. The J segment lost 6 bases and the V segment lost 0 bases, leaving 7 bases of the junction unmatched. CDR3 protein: CASSVGGAGMDTQYF. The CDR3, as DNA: TGTGCCAGCAGCGTAGGAGGAGCGGGGATGGATACGCAGTATTTT.

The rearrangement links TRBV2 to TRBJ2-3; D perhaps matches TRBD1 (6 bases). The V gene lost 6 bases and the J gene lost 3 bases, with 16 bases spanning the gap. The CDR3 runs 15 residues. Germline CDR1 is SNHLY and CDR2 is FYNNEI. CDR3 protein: CASSALLQGTDTQYF. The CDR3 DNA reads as TGTGCCAGCAGCGCTCTATTACAGGGTACAGATACGCAGTATTTT.